This T cell receptor beta chain was obtained from a study of CD8 T cells in ankylosing spondylitis. The CDR3 extends over 18 amino acids. Germline CDR1 and CDR2: SGHRS and YFSETQ. V lost 3 bases, J lost 3 bases, and 14 bases stayed unmatched. This clonotype has just a few counts. One entry per CDR3 protein results from TCRdb running MiXCR on the 5' RACE reads. Of about 240,000 distinct CDR3 sequences in the sample, approximately 11% were seen once. The J gene is TRBJ2-3, the V gene TRBV5-1, with 9 bases lining up with TRBD2. This TCR came from a male donor with ankylosing spondylitis or in good health (not recorded which). Sequences were obtained from blood, either unsorted or a sorted T cell fraction (not recorded which). The CDR3 region has the DNA TGCGCCAGCAGCTCCCGTAGCGGGAGTGGAGGTGGGACAGATACGCAGTATTTT. The encoded protein is CASSSRSGSGGGTDTQYF.